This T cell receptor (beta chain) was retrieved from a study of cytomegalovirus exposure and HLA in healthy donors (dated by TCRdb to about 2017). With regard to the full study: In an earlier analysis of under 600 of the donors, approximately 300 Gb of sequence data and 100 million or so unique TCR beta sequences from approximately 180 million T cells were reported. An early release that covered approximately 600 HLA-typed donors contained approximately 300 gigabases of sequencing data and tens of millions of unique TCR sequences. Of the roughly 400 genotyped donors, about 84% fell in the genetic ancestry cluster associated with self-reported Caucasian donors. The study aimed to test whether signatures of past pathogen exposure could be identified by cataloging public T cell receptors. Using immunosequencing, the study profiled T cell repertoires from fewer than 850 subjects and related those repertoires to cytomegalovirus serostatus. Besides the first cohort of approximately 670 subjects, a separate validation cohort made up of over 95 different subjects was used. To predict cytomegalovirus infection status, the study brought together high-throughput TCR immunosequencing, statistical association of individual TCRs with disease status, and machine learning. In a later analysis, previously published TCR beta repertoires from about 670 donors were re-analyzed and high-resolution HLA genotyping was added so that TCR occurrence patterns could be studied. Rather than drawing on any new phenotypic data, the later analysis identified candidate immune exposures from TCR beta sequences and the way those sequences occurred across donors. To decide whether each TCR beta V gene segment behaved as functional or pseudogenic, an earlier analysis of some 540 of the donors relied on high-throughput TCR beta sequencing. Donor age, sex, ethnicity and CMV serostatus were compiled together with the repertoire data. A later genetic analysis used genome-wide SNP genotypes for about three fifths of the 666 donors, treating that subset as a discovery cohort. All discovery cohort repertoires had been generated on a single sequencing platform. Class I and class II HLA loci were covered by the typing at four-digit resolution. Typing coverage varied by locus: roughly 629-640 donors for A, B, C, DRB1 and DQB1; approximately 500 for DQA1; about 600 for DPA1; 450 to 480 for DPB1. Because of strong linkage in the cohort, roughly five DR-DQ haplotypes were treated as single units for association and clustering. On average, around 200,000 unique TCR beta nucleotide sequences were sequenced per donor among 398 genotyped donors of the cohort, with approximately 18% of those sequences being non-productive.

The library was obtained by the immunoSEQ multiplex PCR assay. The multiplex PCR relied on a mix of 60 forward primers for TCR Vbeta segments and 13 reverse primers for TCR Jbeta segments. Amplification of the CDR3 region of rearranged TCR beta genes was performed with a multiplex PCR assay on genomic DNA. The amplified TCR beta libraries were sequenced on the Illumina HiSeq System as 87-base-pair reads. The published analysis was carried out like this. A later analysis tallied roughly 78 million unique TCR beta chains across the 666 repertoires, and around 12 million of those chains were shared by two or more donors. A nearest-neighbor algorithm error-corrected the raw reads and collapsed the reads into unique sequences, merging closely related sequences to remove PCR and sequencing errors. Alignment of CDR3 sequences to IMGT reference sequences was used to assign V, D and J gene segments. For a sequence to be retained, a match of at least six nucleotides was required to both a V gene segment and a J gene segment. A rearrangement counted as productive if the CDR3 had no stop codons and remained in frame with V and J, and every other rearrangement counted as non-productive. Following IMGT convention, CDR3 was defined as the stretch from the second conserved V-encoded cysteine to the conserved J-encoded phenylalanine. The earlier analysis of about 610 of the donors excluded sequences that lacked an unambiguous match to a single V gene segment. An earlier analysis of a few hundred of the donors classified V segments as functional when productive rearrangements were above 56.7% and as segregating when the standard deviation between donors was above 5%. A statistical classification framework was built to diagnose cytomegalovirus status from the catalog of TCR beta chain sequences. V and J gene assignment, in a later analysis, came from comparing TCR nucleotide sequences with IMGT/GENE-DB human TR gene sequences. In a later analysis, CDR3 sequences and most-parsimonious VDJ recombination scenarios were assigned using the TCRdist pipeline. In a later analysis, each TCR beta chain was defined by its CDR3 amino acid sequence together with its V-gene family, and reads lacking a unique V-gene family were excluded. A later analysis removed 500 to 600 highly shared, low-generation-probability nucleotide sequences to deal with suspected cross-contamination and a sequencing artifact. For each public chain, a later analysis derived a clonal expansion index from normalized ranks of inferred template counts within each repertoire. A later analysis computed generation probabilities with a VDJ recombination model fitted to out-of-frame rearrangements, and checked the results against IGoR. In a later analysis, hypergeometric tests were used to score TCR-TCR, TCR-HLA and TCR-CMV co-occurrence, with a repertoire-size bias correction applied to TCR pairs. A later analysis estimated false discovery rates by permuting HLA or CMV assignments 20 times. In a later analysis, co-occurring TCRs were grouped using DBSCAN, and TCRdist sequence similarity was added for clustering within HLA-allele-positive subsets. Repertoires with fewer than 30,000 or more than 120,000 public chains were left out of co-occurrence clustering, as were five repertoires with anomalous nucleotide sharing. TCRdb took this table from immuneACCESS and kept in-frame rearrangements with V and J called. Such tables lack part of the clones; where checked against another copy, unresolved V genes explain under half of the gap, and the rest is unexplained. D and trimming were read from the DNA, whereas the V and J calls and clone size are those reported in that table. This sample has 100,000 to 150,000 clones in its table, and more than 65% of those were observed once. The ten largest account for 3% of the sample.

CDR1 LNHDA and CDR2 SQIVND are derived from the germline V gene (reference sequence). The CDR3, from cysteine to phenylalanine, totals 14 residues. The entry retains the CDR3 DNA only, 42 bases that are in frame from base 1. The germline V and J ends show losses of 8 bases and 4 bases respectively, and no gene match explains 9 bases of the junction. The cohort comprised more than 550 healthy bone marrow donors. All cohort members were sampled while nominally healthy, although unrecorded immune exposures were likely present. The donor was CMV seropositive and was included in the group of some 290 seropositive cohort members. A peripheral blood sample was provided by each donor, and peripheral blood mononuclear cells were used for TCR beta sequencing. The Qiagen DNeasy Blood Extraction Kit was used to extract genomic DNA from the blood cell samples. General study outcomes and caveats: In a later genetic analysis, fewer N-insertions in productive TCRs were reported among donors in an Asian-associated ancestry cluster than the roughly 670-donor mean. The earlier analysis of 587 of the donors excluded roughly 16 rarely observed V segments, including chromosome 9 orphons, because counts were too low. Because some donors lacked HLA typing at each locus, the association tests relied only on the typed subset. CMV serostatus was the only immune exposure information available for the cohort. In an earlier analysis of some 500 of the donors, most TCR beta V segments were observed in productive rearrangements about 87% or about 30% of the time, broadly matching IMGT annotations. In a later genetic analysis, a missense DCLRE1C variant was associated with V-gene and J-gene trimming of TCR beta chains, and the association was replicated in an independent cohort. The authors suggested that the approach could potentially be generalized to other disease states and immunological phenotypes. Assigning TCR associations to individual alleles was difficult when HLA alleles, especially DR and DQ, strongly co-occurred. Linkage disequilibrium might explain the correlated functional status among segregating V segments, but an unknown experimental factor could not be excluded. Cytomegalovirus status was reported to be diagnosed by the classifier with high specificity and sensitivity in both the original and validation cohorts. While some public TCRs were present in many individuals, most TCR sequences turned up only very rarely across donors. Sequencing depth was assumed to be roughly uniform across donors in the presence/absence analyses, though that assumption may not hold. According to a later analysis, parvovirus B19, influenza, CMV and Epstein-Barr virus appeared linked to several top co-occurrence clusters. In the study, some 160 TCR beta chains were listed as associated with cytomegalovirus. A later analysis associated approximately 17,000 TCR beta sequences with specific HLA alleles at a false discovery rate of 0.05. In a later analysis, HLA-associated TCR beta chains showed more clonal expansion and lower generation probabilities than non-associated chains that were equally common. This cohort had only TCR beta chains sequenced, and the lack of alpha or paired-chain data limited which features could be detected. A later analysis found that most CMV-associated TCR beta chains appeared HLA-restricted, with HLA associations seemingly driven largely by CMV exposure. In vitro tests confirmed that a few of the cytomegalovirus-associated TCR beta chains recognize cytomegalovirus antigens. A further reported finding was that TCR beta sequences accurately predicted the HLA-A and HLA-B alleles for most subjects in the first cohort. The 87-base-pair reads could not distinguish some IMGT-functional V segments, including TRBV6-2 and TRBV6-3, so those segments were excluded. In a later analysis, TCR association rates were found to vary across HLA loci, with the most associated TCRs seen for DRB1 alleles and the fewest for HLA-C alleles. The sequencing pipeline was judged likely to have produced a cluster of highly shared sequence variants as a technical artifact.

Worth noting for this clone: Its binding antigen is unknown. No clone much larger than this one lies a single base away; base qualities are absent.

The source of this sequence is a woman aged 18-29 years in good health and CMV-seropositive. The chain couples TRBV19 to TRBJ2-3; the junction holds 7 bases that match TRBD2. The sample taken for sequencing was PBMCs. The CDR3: CASPPGRGPDTQYF. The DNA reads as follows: TGTGCCAGTCCCCCGGGGAGGGGCCCAGATACGCAGTATTTT.